This entry lists 28 T cell receptor beta chains sequenced from one sample in a study of OX40 agonist ivuxolimab in advanced cancers. Assay: immunoSEQ multiplex PCR; the TCRdb copy retains only in-frame clones and omits some. The sample includes roughly 66,000 clones, approximately 90% of them seen just once. The sequencing here drew on CD4+ or CD8+ T cells sorted from blood, taken in a trial of the OX40 agonist ivuxolimab. The receptors were gathered from an adult with an advanced solid tumor such as melanoma, head and neck, liver or kidney cancer.

This clone showed up just a few times. The chain links TRBV5-6 to TRBJ1-2, with D maybe TRBD1 (5 bases). The CDR3 consists of 14 residues. Trimming pared 1 base from V and 8 bases from J, leaving 15 bases between. The germline CDR1 and CDR2 sequences are SGHDT and YYEEEE. The CDR3 spells CASSLIRQTTGYTF. The CDR3 DNA follows: TGTGCCAGCAGCTTGATTAGACAGACGACCGGCTACACCTTC.

J is TRBJ2-7 and V is TRBV27, with TRBD2 as a possible D gene (5 bases). In germline, CDR1 is MNHEY, CDR2 SMNVEV (reference sequence). V lost 5 bases and J lost 9, with 20 bases in between. This CDR3 region has 14 residues. The CDR3 sequence is CASSPAGGRKRQYF. As DNA, the CDR3 is TGTGCCAGCAGTCCAGCCGGAGGACGTAAAAGGCAGTACTTC.

The J gene is TRBJ1-1, the V gene TRBV6-5, with 8 nucleotides matching TRBD1. CDR3 size: 15 residues. V lost 6 bases to trimming and J lost 0 bases; unmatched junction nucleotides: 6. Per germline, CDR1 MNHEY and CDR2 SVGAGI. The CDR3 DNA sequence: TGTGCCAGCAGCAAAGGACAGGGACTGAACACTGAAGCTTTCTTT. It encodes CASSKGQGLNTEAFF.

This chain uses TRBV7-2 with TRBJ1-4; D gene ambiguous. Germline-derived CDR1 and CDR2 are SGHTA and FQGNSA. This CDR3 spans 14 amino acids. V lost 1 base and J 3 bases, leaving 6 bases between the germline ends. The CDR3: CASSLVGANEKLFF. The CDR3 DNA sequence: TGTGCCAGCAGCTTAGTAGGAGCTAATGAAAAACTGTTTTTT. Together with reference TRBV7-2 and TRBJ1-4, the CDR3 gives the full variable domain: GAGVSQSPSNKVTEKGKDVELRCDPISGHTALYWYRQSLGQGLEFLIYFQGNSAPDKSGLPSDRFSAERTGGSVSTLTIQRTQQEDSAVYLCASSLVGANEKLFFGSGTQLSVL.

The chain has TRBV5-4 and TRBJ1-5; D ambiguous. The CDR3 extends over 14 amino acids. Looked up from germline, CDR1 is SGHNT and CDR2 is YYREEE (reference sequence). V was shortened by 0 bases and J by 0 bases, with 4 bases between the two germline ends. The CDR3 loop is CASSLGGSNQPQHF. Here the CDR3 DNA reads TGTGCCAGCAGCTTGGGGGGTAGCAATCAGCCCCAGCATTTT.

The chain links TRBV7-2 to TRBJ2-7, with a weak D call TRBD1 (7 bases). The germline gives CDR1 SGHTA, CDR2 FQGNSA. Trimming cost V 8 bases and J 5 bases, with 16 bases left between them. The CDR3 has 13 residues. The CDR3 DNA sequence: TGTGCCAGCCGGGGGACAGATTTCAACGAGCAGTACTTC. It is translated as CASRGTDFNEQYF.

The chain recombines TRBV5-4 with TRBJ2-7; D is tentatively TRBD1 or TRBD2 (6 bases each). The CDR3 length is 16 residues. Germline CDR1 is SGHNT and CDR2 is YYREEE (reference sequence). V was clipped by 0 bases and J by 0 bases, with 13 bases between them. In nucleotides, the CDR3 is TGTGCCAGCAGCTTGGGAGGGGGACTTAACTCCTACGAGCAGTACTTC. Its translation: CASSLGGGLNSYEQYF.

The count of this clone is one. CDR3 loop: CASSFSGGDNEQFF. DNA for the CDR3: TGCGCCAGCAGCTTTAGCGGGGGGGACAATGAGCAGTTCTTC. The V gene is TRBV5-1, the J gene TRBJ2-1; TRBD2 agrees at 11 bases. The CDR3 is 14 residues long. Germline CDR1 is SGHRS and CDR2 is YFSETQ. Trimming cost V 2 bases and J 5 bases; bases outside gene matches: 0.

V usage is TRBV5-1 and J usage is TRBJ2-2, with 7 bases lining up with TRBD2. The CDR3 sequence is 15 residues long. With 6 bases clipped from V and 0 bases from J, the junction kept 5 bases outside the gene matches. Germline V lookup: CDR1 SGHRS, CDR2 YFSETQ. In DNA form, the CDR3 reads TGCGCCAGCACCTTCAGCGGGGCGAACACCGGGGAGCTGTTTTTT. Its protein is CASTFSGANTGELFF.

This chain connects TRBV28 to TRBJ1-2, with 8 bases identical to TRBD1. This CDR3 has 15 amino acids. With V trimmed by 5 bases and J by 7 bases, 12 bases remained unmatched. Germline CDR1 and CDR2: MDHEN and SYDVKM. CDR3 amino acids: CASSEPGGASAGYTF. CDR3 nucleotides: TGTGCCAGCAGTGAGCCAGGGGGCGCTTCGGCTGGCTACACCTTC.

The chain carries TRBV5-1 and TRBJ2-6, with D unresolved. Germline V gene lookup returns CDR1 SGHRS and CDR2 YFSETQ. With 6 bases removed from V and 1 base from J, the gap between germline ends came to 14 bases. The CDR3 length is 16 residues. The CDR3 sequence: CASTRAGPSGANVLTF. The CDR3 bases are TGCGCCAGCACCCGAGCAGGCCCATCTGGGGCCAACGTCCTGACTTTC.

This clone has just one count. The genes are TRBV27 and TRBJ2-7, with 7 bases aligning to TRBD2. CDR3 size: 15 residues. The trim removed 4 bases at V and 3 bases at J, leaving 9 bases unmatched. Germline V gene lookup returns CDR1 MNHEY and CDR2 SMNVEV (reference sequence). CDR3 region: CASSSPASGDYEQYF. The CDR3 DNA follows: TGTGCCAGCAGTTCCCCAGCTAGCGGAGACTACGAGCAGTACTTC.

The chain recombines TRBV18 with TRBJ1-2; D gene uncertain. Germline assignment: CDR1 KGHSH and CDR2 LQKENI. CDR3 length: 16 residues. V gave up 0 bases and J gave up 0 bases, with 11 bases separating them. CDR3 sequence reads: CASSPPAVPSNYGYTF. In DNA, the CDR3 is TGTGCCAGCTCACCACCGGCCGTCCCTTCTAACTATGGCTACACCTTC.

In this sample, this clone turned up once. The V gene is TRBV6-5, the J gene TRBJ2-3, with a possible D match to TRBD1 (5 bases). The germline V gene encodes CDR1 MNHEY and CDR2 SVGAGI. Trimming took 1 base from V and 1 from J, leaving 9 bases between them. CDR3 length equals 15 residues. The CDR3 reads CASSYWGEGTDTQYF. The CDR3 DNA reads as TGTGCCAGCAGTTACTGGGGCGAAGGCACAGATACGCAGTATTTT.

The chain has TRBV6-6 and TRBJ1-1; the D gene is possibly TRBD1 (5 bases). The V end lost 6 bases, the J end lost 1 base, and 12 bases lay between the germline ends. This CDR3 contains 14 residues. The germline V gene has CDR1 MNHNY and CDR2 SVGAGI (reference sequence). The CDR3 bases are TGTGCCAGCAGCTCAGAGACAGAGAACACTGAAGCTTTCTTT. Protein sequence: CASSSETENTEAFF.

A word on this clone: At one end, the junction sequence differs from germline, possibly due to a read error. The chain carries TRBV29-1 and TRBJ2-1, with TRBD2 matching 9 bases. Germline lookup yields CDR1 SQVTM and CDR2 ANQGSEA. This CDR3 has 16 amino acids. The DNA of the CDR3 is TGCAGCGTTGAAATTGGGACTAGCCCCGGCTACGATGAGCAGTTCTTC. Its protein product is CSVEIGTSPGYDEQFF.

The V call is TRBV2, the J call TRBJ2-2; weak D call: TRBD2 (5 bases). V gave up 4 bases and J gave up 5 bases, with 8 bases separating them. Germline V gene lookup returns CDR1 SNHLY and CDR2 FYNNEI. This CDR3 is built from 13 residues. The chain's CDR3 is CASSVGLTGELFF. CDR3 bases: TGTGCCAGCAGTGTCGGACTTACCGGGGAGCTGTTTTTT. The whole variable domain, filled in from reference TRBV2 and TRBJ2-2, reads EPEVTQTPSHQVTQMGQEVILRCVPISNHLYFYWYRQILGQKVEFLVSFYNNEISEKSEIFDDQFSVERPDGSNFTLKIRSTKLEDSAMYFCASSVGLTGELFFGEGSRLTVL.

J is TRBJ2-1 and V is TRBV27; 8 positions agree with TRBD1. The J segment lost 9 bases and the V segment lost 6 bases, leaving 16 bases of the junction unmatched. The CDR3 extends over 16 amino acids. Germline lookup yields CDR1 MNHEY and CDR2 SMNVEV (reference sequence). CDR3 nucleotide sequence: TGTGCCAGCAGCCCCCCAGGTACAAGGACAGGGACTGAGCAGTTCTTC. Translating gives CASSPPGTRTGTEQFF.

The chain employs TRBV7-2 and TRBJ2-7; 9 positions match TRBD1. This CDR3 is built from 13 residues. With 4 bases clipped from V and 9 bases from J, the junction kept 7 bases outside the gene matches. Germline CDR1 SGHTA, CDR2 FQGNSA. CDR3 nucleotide sequence: TGTGCCAGCAGCTCGCAGGACAGGGGATCGCAGTACTTC. It is translated as CASSSQDRGSQYF.

CDR3 in amino acids: CASSLNGNTEAFF. The CDR3 coding sequence is TGTGCCAGCAGCTTAAATGGGAACACTGAAGCTTTCTTT. The chain carries TRBV7-7 and TRBJ1-1; D ambiguous. The CDR3 consists of 13 residues. CDR1 is SSHAT, CDR2 FNYEAQ, per germline (reference sequence). V was cut by 2 bases and J by 1 base, with 5 bases left in between. Supplemented by reference TRBV7-7 and TRBJ1-1, the full variable domain reads GAGVSQSPRYKVTKRGQDVTLRCDPISSHATLYWYQQALGQGPEFLTYFNYEAQPDKSGLPSDRFSAERPEGSISTLTIQRTEQRDSAMYRCASSLNGNTEAFFGQGTRLTVV.

The CDR3 DNA follows: TGTGCCAGCAGTTTTCCCGGACAGGGAAGATACGAGCAGTACTTC. Residues: CASSFPGQGRYEQYF. The chain uses TRBV28 and TRBJ2-7; TRBD1 matches at 8 bases. The length of the CDR3 is 15 residues. The trim removed 3 bases at V and 4 bases at J, leaving 8 bases unmatched. CDR1 and CDR2 (germline): MDHEN, SYDVKM. The whole variable domain, filled in from reference TRBV28 and TRBJ2-7, reads DVKVTQSSRYLVKRTGEKVFLECVQDMDHENMFWYRQDPGLGLRLIYFSYDVKMKEKGDIPEGYSVSREKKERFSLILESASTNQTSMYLCASSFPGQGRYEQYFGPGTRLTVT.

The CDR3 coding sequence is TGTGCCAGCACGGGGGGGGTAAGGGACTATGGCTACACCTTC. Translating it yields CASTGGVRDYGYTF. The J gene is TRBJ1-2, the V gene TRBV25-1, with a weak D call TRBD1 (5 bases). The CDR3 covers 14 residues. Trimming removed 7 bases from V and 3 bases from J, with 15 bases in between. Germline CDR1 is MGHDK and CDR2 is SYGVNS.

The gene calls are TRBV29-1 and TRBJ1-2; no firm D call. This CDR3 spans 13 amino acids. The V gene's germline CDR1 is SQVTM and CDR2 ANQGSEA. With 4 bases removed from V and 2 bases from J, the gap between germline ends came to 11 bases. CDR3 nucleotides: TGCAGCGTTGCGGCAGTCAGGAACTATGGCTACACCTTC. It translates to CSVAAVRNYGYTF.

This chain joins TRBV13 and TRBJ2-7, with TRBD1 as a possible D gene (5 bases). The germline V gene has CDR1 PRHDT and CDR2 FYEKMQ (reference sequence). Trimming removed 5 bases from V and 5 bases from J, with 13 bases in between. CDR3 size: 13 residues. CDR3 loop: CASSPGRVDEQYF. In nucleotides, the CDR3 is TGTGCCAGCAGCCCCGGCAGGGTCGACGAGCAGTACTTC.

V usage is TRBV7-9 and J usage is TRBJ1-5; D is undetermined. CDR1 is SEHNR and CDR2 is FQNEAQ in the germline V gene (reference sequence). The V end lost 5 bases, the J end lost 5 bases, and 10 bases lay between the germline ends. The CDR3 has 13 amino acids. CDR3 DNA sequence: TGTGCCAGCAGCAGATCGGTGGATCAGCCCCAGCATTTT. It encodes CASSRSVDQPQHF.

The chain carries TRBV19 and TRBJ1-5, with D maybe TRBD1 (6 bases). V lost 6 bases and J lost 4, with 13 bases in between. Germline CDR1 LNHDA, CDR2 SQIVND (reference sequence). CDR3 length: 14 amino acids. The CDR3 DNA reads TGTGCCAGTAGACCGGGGGCAAGGAATCAGCCCCAGCATTTT. As protein: CASRPGARNQPQHF.

The chain carries TRBV11-1 and TRBJ2-5; D gene unclear. Trimming took 4 bases from V and 5 from J, leaving 23 bases between them. CDR1 and CDR2 (germline): SGHAT, FQDESV (reference sequence). The CDR3 is 17 amino acids. The CDR3 region is CASSSEPRRTEVETQYF. The CDR3 bases are TGTGCCAGCAGCTCCGAACCACGCCGCACCGAGGTCGAGACCCAGTACTTC.

The V call is TRBV14, the J call TRBJ2-1; no firm D call. The V end lost 0 bases, the J end lost 0 bases, and 9 bases lay between the germline ends. Germline lookup yields CDR1 SGHDN and CDR2 FVKESK. The CDR3 runs 16 residues. The CDR3 region is CASSQEDDLSYNEQFF. For the CDR3, the DNA is TGTGCCAGCAGCCAAGAAGATGACCTCTCCTACAATGAGCAGTTCTTC.